This TCR beta chain was sequenced in a study of blood T cell repertoires in COVID-19. Produced via immunoSEQ multiplex PCR; TCRdb's table is partial and in-frame only. The repertoire consists of about 15,000 clones, with about 91% occurring once and the leading ten covering around 8.5%. This TCR was recovered from a human donor in a cohort sampled during active COVID-19. Sequences were obtained from peripheral blood.

The CDR3 reads CASSPPREKLFF. The CDR3 nucleotides are TGTGCCAGCAGTCCACCGCGGGAAAAACTGTTTTTT. The V call is TRBV28, the J call TRBJ1-4; the D is unclear. This CDR3 contains 12 residues. Germline V gives CDR1 MDHEN, CDR2 SYDVKM. V lost 5 bases and J 8 bases, leaving 9 bases between the germline ends. Using reference TRBV28 and TRBJ1-4 for the parts outside the CDR3, the full variable domain is DVKVTQSSRYLVKRTGEKVFLECVQDMDHENMFWYRQDPGLGLRLIYFSYDVKMKEKGDIPEGYSVSREKKERFSLILESASTNQTSMYLCASSPPREKLFFGSGTQLSVL.